This T cell receptor (beta chain) comes out of a study of PD-1 blockade in classical Hodgkin lymphoma. The repertoire was sequenced with immunoSEQ multiplex PCR; TCRdb's copy has only in-frame clones and lacks some. The profile shows 100,000 to 130,000 clones, around 89% of them singletons. Every patient relapsed after autologous stem cell transplantation, and brentuximab vedotin exposure varied. The CDR3 is made up of 17 amino acids. Trimming cost V 0 bases and J 4 bases, with 17 bases left between them. Germline V gene data show CDR1 as SGDLS and CDR2 as YYNGEE. This sequence originates from a human donor with classical Hodgkin lymphoma. This chain connects TRBV9 to TRBJ2-1, with D possibly called TRBD1 or TRBD2 (5 bases each). The sequencing here drew on peripheral blood mononuclear cells (PBMCs), taken before the second cycle of nivolumab. The CDR3 DNA reads TGTGCCAGCAGCGTAGGAGGCTGGGACGGAAAATACAATGAGCAGTTCTTC. Encoded protein: CASSVGGWDGKYNEQFF.